This T cell receptor (beta chain) originates from a study of T cell responses to AZD1222 COVID-19 vaccine. Profiling relied on immunoSEQ multiplex PCR, and the TCRdb table lists in-frame clones only, not all of them. This repertoire shows around 140,000 clones, roughly 91% found once; its top ten account for 5.1%. Per the germline V gene, CDR1 is SGHVS and CDR2 is FQNEAQ. The CDR3 extends over 16 amino acids. V was shortened by 3 bases and J by 5 bases, with 16 bases between the two germline ends. This chain uses TRBV7-8 with TRBJ2-2; D is possibly TRBD2 (5 bases). The TCR comes from an adult in good health. This material consisted of peripheral blood, taken on day 0 of AZD1222 vaccination. Here the CDR3 DNA reads TGTGCCAGCAGCTTTACCGGACTCCCTACAACCGGGGAGCTGTTTTTT. Amino acid sequence: CASSFTGLPTTGELFF.